The 30 T cell receptor beta chains below all came from one sample that was sequenced in a study of post-analysis software for immune sequencing data. Findings and limits, study-wide: There were roughly 5 TRBV segments more frequent in patients than controls, and TRBV5-6, TRBV5-1 and TRBV20-1 were among them.

Unique molecular identifiers were built into the TCR beta cDNA libraries. Via MiXCR, TCRdb re-called the PCR reads, giving one row per CDR3 protein. Among about 540,000 distinct CDR3 sequences listed, approximately 31% were seen once. These receptors are not linked to any known antigen. The source material was blood. The receptors here all came from a girl younger than 18 with multiple sclerosis.

This clonotype was seen more than once but under ten times. DNA of the CDR3: TGCAGTGCTAGAGATCAGGCCGGGACGCTCTCCTACAATGAGCAGTTCTTC. Translating gives CSARDQAGTLSYNEQFF. V is TRBV20-1 and J is TRBJ2-1, with D perhaps given as TRBD1 or TRBD2 (5 bases each). Germline loops: CDR1 DFQATT, CDR2 SNEGSKA (reference sequence). CDR3 length equals 17 residues. V was pared by 0 bases and J by 0 bases, with 15 bases between.

The chain is built from TRBV5-6 and TRBJ1-2; D is ambiguous. Germline CDR1 and CDR2: SGHDT and YYEEEE. V was cut by 1 base and J by 2 bases, with 9 bases left in between. The CDR3 spans 14 residues. CDR3 amino acids: CASSLSRRNYGYTF. DNA of the CDR3: TGTGCCAGCAGCTTGAGTAGACGAAACTATGGCTACACCTTC.

This chain joins TRBV7-9 and TRBJ2-5; 8 positions agree with TRBD2. The CDR3 contains 17 residues. Looked up from germline, CDR1 is SEHNR and CDR2 is FQNEAQ (reference sequence). Losses at the gene ends were 2 bases for V and 3 bases for J; bases not matched to a gene: 11. The CDR3 loop is CASSLWLVAGSKETQYF. The CDR3 DNA sequence: TGTGCCAGCAGCTTATGGTTGGTAGCGGGGAGTAAAGAGACCCAGTACTTC.

The chain links TRBV29-1 to TRBJ2-3; 14 nucleotides agree with TRBD2. The CDR3 is 17 residues long. V lost 7 bases and J lost 0; bases outside the gene matches: 9. Germline V gene lookup returns CDR1 SQVTM and CDR2 ANQGSEA. The CDR3 is CSAKGLAGVHSTDTQYF. For the CDR3, the DNA is TGCAGCGCTAAGGGACTAGCGGGGGTCCATAGCACAGATACGCAGTATTTT.

This sequence joins TRBV5-1 and TRBJ2-1; 8 bases are shared with TRBD1. In germline, CDR1 is SGHRS, CDR2 YFSETQ. The CDR3 totals 14 residues. V lost 3 bases to trimming and J lost 5 bases; unmatched junction nucleotides: 4. CDR3 sequence reads: CASSWGTGHNEQFF. The CDR3 DNA reads as TGCGCCAGCAGCTGGGGGACAGGCCACAATGAGCAGTTCTTC.

This clonotype was counted once. The CDR3 is CASSSGGYQPQHF. The CDR3 DNA is TGTGCCAGCAGCTCAGGGGGCTATCAGCCCCAGCATTTT. V gene TRBV7-6 combines with J gene TRBJ1-5; 8 positions agree with TRBD1. CDR1 is SGHVS and CDR2 is FNYEAQ in the germline V gene. The CDR3 covers 13 residues. Trimming took 4 bases from V and 5 from J; bases not matched to a gene: 1.

A remark on this clonotype: Compared with germline, one end of the junction differs, possibly owing to a read error. The rearrangement uses TRBV12-3 or TRBV12-4 and TRBJ1-4; D is uncertain. This CDR3 spans 16 amino acids. The CDR3 sequence is CATATPTGATNEKLYF. The DNA of the CDR3 is TGTGCCACCGCAACTCCGACGGGCGCAACTAATGAAAAACTGTATTTT.

The J gene is TRBJ2-7, the V gene TRBV10-3; 8 bases fit TRBD1. After removal of 4 bases from V and 4 bases from J, the junction contained 6 bases not matched to a gene. The CDR3 is 14 residues long. The V gene's germline CDR1 is ENHRY and CDR2 SYGVKD. This CDR3 reads CAISGAGGGYEQYF. The CDR3 region has the DNA TGTGCCATCAGTGGGGCAGGGGGCGGATACGAGCAGTACTTC.

The rearrangement links TRBV7-6 to TRBJ2-5; perhaps TRBD2 as D (6 bases). Germline CDR1 SGHVS, CDR2 FNYEAQ. The germline V and J ends were trimmed by 4 bases and 4 bases, with 19 bases remaining between them. The CDR3 loop spans 16 amino acids. DNA for the CDR3: TGTGCCAGCAGCTCCTCCGGGACTCAAGGAGGAGAGACCCAGTACTTC. Translated, it gives CASSSSGTQGGETQYF.

This clonotype was picked up a small number of times. This sequence joins TRBV6-6 and TRBJ2-7; the D is unclear. The V and J ends lost 4 bases and 0 bases respectively, with 10 bases between them. Germline V CDR1 and CDR2: MNHNY, SVGAGI (reference sequence). CDR3 length equals 14 residues. The CDR3 reads CASSFPLDSYEQYF. The CDR3 DNA reads TGTGCCAGCAGTTTTCCCCTGGACTCCTACGAGCAGTACTTC.

There are many counts of this clonotype. The chain employs TRBV12-3 or TRBV12-4 and TRBJ1-5; 7 positions agree with TRBD1. V lost 7 bases, J lost 7 bases, and 13 bases stayed unmatched. The CDR3 has 15 amino acids. The CDR3 region has the DNA TGTGCCAGCATGAGTCGACAGGGATCAGGGCAGCCCCAGCATTTT. Amino acids: CASMSRQGSGQPQHF.

This chain links TRBV6-2 or TRBV6-3 with TRBJ1-2; the D is unclear. The germline V and J ends were trimmed by 6 bases and 4 bases, with 15 bases remaining between them. There are 14 residues in the CDR3. The germline gives CDR1 MNHEY, CDR2 SVGEGT. The CDR3 DNA reads as TGTGCCAGCAGCCGATCCACCGTCTCCTATGGCTACACCTTC. Protein sequence: CASSRSTVSYGYTF.

V usage is TRBV7-8 and J usage is TRBJ2-5; 7 bases align to TRBD2. V dropped 5 bases and J dropped 5; count of bases not matched to a gene: 11. The CDR3 is 15 amino acids. Looked up from germline, CDR1 is SGHVS and CDR2 is FQNEAQ. The CDR3 DNA follows: TGTGCCAGCAGCCCCCGCGGGGGATCGGAGGAGACCCAGTACTTC. This codes for CASSPRGGSEETQYF.

The V call is TRBV3-1, the J call TRBJ2-3; the D gene is possibly TRBD2 (5 bases). This CDR3 region has 13 residues. Per the germline V gene, CDR1 is LGHDT and CDR2 is YNNKEL (reference sequence). Trimming stripped 4 bases from V and 7 bases from J, with 12 bases between. CDR3 loop: CASSRETLNTQYF. The CDR3 coding sequence is TGTGCCAGCAGCCGGGAGACTTTAAATACGCAGTATTTT.

A few counts support this clonotype. The chain is built from TRBV9 and TRBJ2-7; TRBD1 aligns across 7 bases. Germline V gene sequence: CDR1 SGDLS, CDR2 YYNGEE. Trimming cost V 0 bases and J 2 bases; bases outside gene matches: 5. The CDR3 length is 15 residues. CDR3: CASSVAPDRTYEQYF. The CDR3 nucleotides read TGTGCCAGCAGCGTAGCCCCGGACAGGACCTACGAGCAGTACTTC. Full variable domain (remainder filled in from reference TRBV9 and TRBJ2-7): DSGVTQTPKHLITATGQRVTLRCSPRSGDLSVYWYQQSLDQGLQFLIQYYNGEERAKGNILERFSAQQFPDLHSELNLSSLELGDSALYFCASSVAPDRTYEQYFGPGTRLTVT.

V gene TRBV7-3 combines with J gene TRBJ2-3, with D tentatively TRBD2 (7 bases). The germline V gene encodes CDR1 SGHTA and CDR2 FQGTGA. V lost 8 bases to trimming and J lost 7 bases, with 16 bases between them. The CDR3 sequence is 13 residues long. CDR3 bases: TGTGCCAGCGGCCTGGGGGGGGGCCATACGCAGTATTTT. Translated, it gives CASGLGGGHTQYF.

The chain carries TRBV20-1 and TRBJ2-3; TRBD2 matches at 7 bases. This CDR3 has 13 amino acids. J lost 5 bases, V lost 5 bases, and 7 bases had no gene match. CDR1 is DFQATT, CDR2 SNEGSKA, per germline (reference sequence). Here the CDR3 DNA reads TGCAGTGCTCGGGGGGTTGTGGAAGATACGCAGTATTTT. As protein: CSARGVVEDTQYF.

Here the CDR3 reads CASSYSAPETQYF. The CDR3 bases are TGTGCCAGCAGTTACTCCGCCCCGGAGACCCAGTACTTC. The chain joins TRBV6-6 to TRBJ2-5; D ambiguous. CDR1 MNHNY and CDR2 SVGAGI come from the germline V gene (reference sequence). The CDR3 covers 13 residues. Trimming pared 0 bases from V and 5 bases from J, leaving 7 bases between.

The chain couples TRBV5-1 to TRBJ1-4; D may be TRBD1 (5 bases). CDR1 and CDR2 from the germline V gene are SGHRS and YFSETQ. CDR3 length: 15 residues. V was clipped by 0 bases and J by 2 bases, with 8 bases between them. The CDR3 coding sequence is TGCGCCAGCAGCTTGGTGCCAGGGACTAATGAAAAACTGTTTTTT. This translates into CASSLVPGTNEKLFF.

J is TRBJ1-1 and V is TRBV6-1; D not certain. V was shortened by 4 bases and J by 0 bases, with 6 bases between the two germline ends. The germline V gene encodes CDR1 MNHNS and CDR2 SASEGT. The CDR3 sequence is 13 residues long. The chain's CDR3 is CASSGVLNTEAFF. The DNA of the CDR3 is TGTGCCAGCAGTGGTGTTCTGAACACTGAAGCTTTCTTT.

V gene TRBV3-1 combines with J gene TRBJ2-5; no clear D gene. Germline V lookup: CDR1 LGHDT, CDR2 YNNKEL (reference sequence). The CDR3 is 12 residues long. Trimming left V 5 bases short and J 5 bases short, with 9 bases between. The DNA of the CDR3 is TGTGCCAGCAGCGATACCGGGGAGACCCAGTACTTC. It yields the protein CASSDTGETQYF.

This clonotype was seen more than once but under ten times. The chain is built from TRBV12-3 or TRBV12-4 and TRBJ2-3; D might be TRBD2 (7 bases). This CDR3 comprises 16 residues. Trimming shortened V by 1 base and J by 2 bases, and 13 bases separated the two germline ends. The CDR3, as DNA: TGTGCCAGCAGTTTAGGGGGGCTAGCGGTCACAGATACGCAGTATTTT. Translating gives CASSLGGLAVTDTQYF.

The rearrangement joins TRBV12-3 or TRBV12-4 to TRBJ2-5; 10 bases are shared with TRBD2. Losses at the gene ends were 0 bases for V and 3 bases for J; bases not matched to a gene: 4. This CDR3 contains 16 residues. For the CDR3, the DNA is TGTGCCAGCAGTTTAGCCCCTAGCGGGGGTAAAGAGACCCAGTACTTC. Residues: CASSLAPSGGKETQYF.

The V call is TRBV6-6, the J call TRBJ1-5; no clear D. Trimming took off 7 bases at V and 4 bases at J, with 20 bases between the two ends. Looked up from germline, CDR1 is MNHNY and CDR2 is SVGAGI (reference sequence). The CDR3 contains 16 residues. CDR3 in amino acids: CASTTRTLLPNQPQHF. The CDR3 nucleotides are TGTGCCAGCACCACTAGGACCCTCCTGCCGAATCAGCCCCAGCATTTT.

This clonotype appeared many times. The chain links TRBV7-2 to TRBJ2-7; 9 positions agree with TRBD1. The end of the DNA is better explained by TRBJ2-5, so the J call may be wrong. CDR3 length equals 13 residues. CDR1 is SGHTA and CDR2 is FQGNSA in the germline V gene. CDR3 sequence reads: CASSPDRGETQYF. The CDR3, as DNA: TGTGCCAGCAGCCCGGACAGGGGAGAGACCCAGTACTTC.

The genes are TRBV4-1 and TRBJ2-1, with TRBD1 matching over 7 bases. This CDR3 region has 16 residues. From germline, CDR1 is MGHRA and CDR2 YSYEKL. Trimming cost V 2 bases and J 4 bases; bases outside gene matches: 8. Here the CDR3 reads CASSQKTGAIYNEQFF. DNA of the CDR3: TGCGCCAGCAGCCAAAAAACAGGGGCCATTTACAATGAGCAGTTCTTC.

This sequence joins TRBV5-1 and TRBJ2-1, with 8 nucleotides matching TRBD1. V lost 4 bases, J lost 5 bases, and 8 bases stayed unmatched. This CDR3 contains 15 residues. CDR1 is SGHRS, CDR2 YFSETQ, per germline. This CDR3 is CASSARQGTHNEQFF. The CDR3 bases are TGCGCCAGCAGCGCCCGACAGGGGACCCACAATGAGCAGTTCTTC.

This clonotype appeared many times. The CDR3 region is CAISSQGGETQYF. CDR3 DNA: TGTGCCATCTCCTCCCAGGGGGGCGAGACCCAGTACTTC. The rearrangement uses TRBV10-3 and TRBJ2-5, with a possible D match to TRBD1 (7 bases). Trimming took 8 bases from V and 5 from J, leaving 15 bases between them. The CDR3 is 13 residues long. Germline-derived CDR1 and CDR2 are ENHRY and SYGVKD.

As DNA, the CDR3 is TGTGCCAGCAGGGCTCAAAAAGTCCATTCGGGCGGGACTGAAGCTTTCTTT. It encodes CASRAQKVHSGGTEAFF. V usage is TRBV27 and J usage is TRBJ1-1; D not certain. V was pared by 6 bases and J by 5 bases, with 25 bases between. The CDR3 runs to 17 residues. The V gene's germline CDR1 is MNHEY and CDR2 SMNVEV (reference sequence).

In this sample, this clonotype turned up a few times. The gene calls are TRBV3-1 and TRBJ2-1; 9 nucleotides line up with TRBD2. Germline CDR1 LGHDT, CDR2 YNNKEL (reference sequence). The CDR3 covers 17 residues. The trim removed 0 bases at V and 7 bases at J, leaving 10 bases unmatched. The CDR3 loop reads CASSQDLGRGGQNEQFF. The CDR3, as DNA: TGTGCCAGCAGCCAAGATCTGGGGCGGGGGGGCCAGAATGAGCAGTTCTTC.